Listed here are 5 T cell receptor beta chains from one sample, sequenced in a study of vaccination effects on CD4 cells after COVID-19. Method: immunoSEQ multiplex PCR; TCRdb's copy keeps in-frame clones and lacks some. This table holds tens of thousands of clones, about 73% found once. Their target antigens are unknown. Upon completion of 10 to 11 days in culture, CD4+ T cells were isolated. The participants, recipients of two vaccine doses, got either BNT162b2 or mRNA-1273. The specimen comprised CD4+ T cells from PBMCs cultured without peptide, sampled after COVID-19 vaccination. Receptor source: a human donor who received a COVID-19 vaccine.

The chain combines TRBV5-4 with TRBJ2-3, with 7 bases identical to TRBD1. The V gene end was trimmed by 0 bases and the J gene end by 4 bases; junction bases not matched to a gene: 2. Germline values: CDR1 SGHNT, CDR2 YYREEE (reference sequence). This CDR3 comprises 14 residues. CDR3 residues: CASSLGQGPDTQYF. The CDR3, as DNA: TGTGCCAGCAGCTTGGGACAGGGACCAGATACGCAGTATTTT.

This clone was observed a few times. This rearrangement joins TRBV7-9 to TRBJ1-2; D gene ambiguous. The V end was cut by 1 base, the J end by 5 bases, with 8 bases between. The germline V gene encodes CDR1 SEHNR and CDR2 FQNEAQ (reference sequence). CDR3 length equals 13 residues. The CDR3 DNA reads TGTGCCAGCAGCTTAGGAAACGGGTATGGCTACACCTTC. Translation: CASSLGNGYGYTF.

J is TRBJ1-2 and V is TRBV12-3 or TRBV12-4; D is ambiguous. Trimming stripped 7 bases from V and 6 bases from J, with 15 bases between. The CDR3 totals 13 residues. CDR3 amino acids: CASTRRRIDGYTF. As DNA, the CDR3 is TGTGCCAGCACCCGACGACGGATCGATGGCTACACCTTC.

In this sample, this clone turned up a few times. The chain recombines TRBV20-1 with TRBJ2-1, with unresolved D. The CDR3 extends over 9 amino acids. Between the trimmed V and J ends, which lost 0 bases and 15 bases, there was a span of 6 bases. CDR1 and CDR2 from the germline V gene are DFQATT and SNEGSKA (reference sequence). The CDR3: CSARDQAFF. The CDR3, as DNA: TGCAGTGCTAGAGATCAGGCGTTCTTC.

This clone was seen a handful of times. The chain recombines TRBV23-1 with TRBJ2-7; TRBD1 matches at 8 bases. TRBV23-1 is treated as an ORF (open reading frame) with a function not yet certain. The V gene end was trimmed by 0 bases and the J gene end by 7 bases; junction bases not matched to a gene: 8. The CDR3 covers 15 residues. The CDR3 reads CASSQSSQGAREQYV. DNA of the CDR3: TGCGCCAGCAGTCAATCAAGCCAGGGGGCGAGGGAGCAGTACGTC.